This TCR beta chain was sequenced in a study of shared clonotypes between healthy human individuals. Sequencing used immunoSEQ multiplex PCR; TCRdb keeps in-frame clones, though not all of them. The sample shows 650,000 to 800,000 clones, over 55% of them seen only once. A word on this clone: What it binds is not known.

Study-level findings and limits: Rarefaction demonstrated incomplete sorted-subset sequencing despite large depth.

The CDR3 loop spans 14 amino acids. V lost 1 base, J lost 1 base, and 9 bases lay in between. Germline values: CDR1 SGHRS, CDR2 YFSETQ. The specimen was memory CD4+ T cells sorted from blood. Subset noted: CD45RA-negative fraction. This receptor was taken from a woman in her twenties or thirties in good health. The chain recombines TRBV5-1 with TRBJ2-7; the D gene could be TRBD1 or TRBD2 (5 bases each). CDR3 residues: CASSLRDGSYEQYF. The CDR3 bases are TGCGCCAGCAGCTTGAGGGACGGATCCTACGAGCAGTACTTC. Full variable domain (remainder filled in from reference TRBV5-1 and TRBJ2-7): KAGVTQTPRYLIKTRGQQVTLSCSPISGHRSVSWYQQTPGQGLQFLFEYFSETQRNKGNFPGRFSGRQFSNSRSEMNVSTLELGDSALYLCASSLRDGSYEQYFGPGTRLTVT.